This TCR beta chain was captured by sequencing in a study of T cell clonotyping in hematopoietic cell transplantation. Note on this clone: Its antigen is not identified.

Trimming left V 4 bases short and J 0 bases short, with 6 bases between. The CDR3 covers 13 residues. Germline V gene data show CDR1 as SGHRS and CDR2 as YFSETQ. Libraries were prepared by immunoSEQ multiplex PCR; TCRdb keeps only in-frame clonotypes and omits some of them. This table holds 10,000 to 15,000 clones, around three quarters found once. Study observations and caveats: After transplant, recipient diversity fell while pathologically expanded clonotypes grew through day 180. Higher Inverse Simpson Index values in graft donor and pretransplant recipient predicted broader posttransplant TCR diversity. Few recipient clonotypes overlapped donors; over 97% were de novo at given depth.

Recipients were bled about 28 days pretransplant and at posttransplant days 30, 100, 180. The material sequenced was peripheral blood mononuclear cells, taken 180 days after allogeneic stem cell transplant. The origin of this receptor is a male patient in his sixties or seventies who had an allogeneic stem cell transplant from an unrelated donor, so the T cells may come from the graft donor. Some clones in this sample may be carry-over from other donors' samples. The chain uses TRBV5-1 and TRBJ2-3; tentative D call: TRBD1 (6 bases). The CDR3 loop reads CASSQGSTDTQYF. CDR3 nucleotide sequence: TGCGCCAGCAGCCAGGGGAGCACAGATACGCAGTATTTT.